This T cell receptor beta chain was recovered during a study of blood T cell repertoires in COVID-19. On the study more broadly: Samples taken during acute and convalescent COVID-19 were collected in the United States, Italy and Spain. Sample material is recorded as cDNA or gDNA derived from T cells, B-cell-depleted T cells, or PBMCs.

As handled by the study authors: For nucleated cells, counts were estimated from reference gene primer amplification. Profiling relied on immunoSEQ multiplex PCR, and the TCRdb table lists in-frame clones only, not all of them. V, J and clone size reflect that table, while D and trimming were determined from the DNA. The data hold 200,000 to 300,000 clones, with 80% to 90% observed a single time. This sequence was found in a middle-aged man who had recovered from COVID-19. Sequenced sample: peripheral blood.

The chain's CDR3 is CASRANGNTIYF. The CDR3 DNA is TGTGCCAGCAGGGCCAACGGAAACACCATATATTTT. J is TRBJ1-3 and V is TRBV12-3 or TRBV12-4, with D hard to call. V gave up 6 bases and J gave up 4 bases, with 7 bases separating them. CDR3 length: 12 residues.